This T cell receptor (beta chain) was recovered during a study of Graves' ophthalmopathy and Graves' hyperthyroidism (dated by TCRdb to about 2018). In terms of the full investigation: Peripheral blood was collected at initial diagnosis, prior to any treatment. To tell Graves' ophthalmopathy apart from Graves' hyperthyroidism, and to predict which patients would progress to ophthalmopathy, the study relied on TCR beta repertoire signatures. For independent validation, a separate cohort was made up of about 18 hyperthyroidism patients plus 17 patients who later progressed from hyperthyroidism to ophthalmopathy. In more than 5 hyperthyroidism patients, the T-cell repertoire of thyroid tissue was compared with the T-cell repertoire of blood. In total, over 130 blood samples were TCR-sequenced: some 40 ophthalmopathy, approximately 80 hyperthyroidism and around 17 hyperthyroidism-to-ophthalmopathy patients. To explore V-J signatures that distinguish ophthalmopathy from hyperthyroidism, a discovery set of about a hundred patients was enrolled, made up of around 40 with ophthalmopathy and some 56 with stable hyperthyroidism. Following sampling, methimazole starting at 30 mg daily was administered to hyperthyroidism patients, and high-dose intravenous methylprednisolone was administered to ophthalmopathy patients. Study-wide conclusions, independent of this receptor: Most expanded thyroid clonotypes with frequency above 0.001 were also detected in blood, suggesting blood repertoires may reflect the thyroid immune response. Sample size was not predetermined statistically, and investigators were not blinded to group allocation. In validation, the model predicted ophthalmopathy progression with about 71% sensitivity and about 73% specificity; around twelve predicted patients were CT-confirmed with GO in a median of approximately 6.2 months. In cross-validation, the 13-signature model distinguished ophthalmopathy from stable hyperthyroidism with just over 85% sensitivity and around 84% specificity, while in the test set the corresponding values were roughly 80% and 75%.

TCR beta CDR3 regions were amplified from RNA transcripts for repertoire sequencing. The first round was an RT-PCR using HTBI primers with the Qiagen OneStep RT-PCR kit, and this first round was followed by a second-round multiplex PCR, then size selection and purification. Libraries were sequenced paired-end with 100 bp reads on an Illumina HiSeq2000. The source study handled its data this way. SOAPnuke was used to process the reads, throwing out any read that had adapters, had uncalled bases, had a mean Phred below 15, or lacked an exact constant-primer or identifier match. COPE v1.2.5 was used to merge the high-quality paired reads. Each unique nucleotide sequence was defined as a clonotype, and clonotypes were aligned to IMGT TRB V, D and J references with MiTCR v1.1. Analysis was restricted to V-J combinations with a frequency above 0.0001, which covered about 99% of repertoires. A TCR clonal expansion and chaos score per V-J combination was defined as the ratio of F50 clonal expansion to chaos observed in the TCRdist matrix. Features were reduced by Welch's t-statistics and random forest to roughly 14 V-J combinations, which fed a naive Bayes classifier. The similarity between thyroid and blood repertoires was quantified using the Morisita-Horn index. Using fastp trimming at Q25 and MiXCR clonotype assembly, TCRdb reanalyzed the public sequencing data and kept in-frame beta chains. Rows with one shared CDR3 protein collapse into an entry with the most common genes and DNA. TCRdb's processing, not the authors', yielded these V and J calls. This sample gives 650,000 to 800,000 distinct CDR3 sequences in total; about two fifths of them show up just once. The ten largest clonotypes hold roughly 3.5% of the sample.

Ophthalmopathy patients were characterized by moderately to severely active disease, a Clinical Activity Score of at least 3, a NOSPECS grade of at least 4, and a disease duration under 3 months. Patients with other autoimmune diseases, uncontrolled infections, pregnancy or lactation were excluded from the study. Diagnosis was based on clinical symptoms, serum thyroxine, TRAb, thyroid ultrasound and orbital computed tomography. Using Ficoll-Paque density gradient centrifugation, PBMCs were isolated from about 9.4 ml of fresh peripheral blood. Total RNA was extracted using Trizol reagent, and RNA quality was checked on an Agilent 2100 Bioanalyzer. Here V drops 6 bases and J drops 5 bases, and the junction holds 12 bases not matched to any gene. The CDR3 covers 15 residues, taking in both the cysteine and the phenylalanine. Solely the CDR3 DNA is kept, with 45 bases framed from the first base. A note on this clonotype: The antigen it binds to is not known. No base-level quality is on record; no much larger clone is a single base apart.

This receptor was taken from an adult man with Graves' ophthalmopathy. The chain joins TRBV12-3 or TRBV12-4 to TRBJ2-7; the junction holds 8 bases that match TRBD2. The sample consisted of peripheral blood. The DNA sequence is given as TGTGCCAGCAGCAGTCTAGCGGGCGGCAGCAACGAGCAGTACTTC. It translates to CASSSLAGGSNEQYF.